Listed below are T cell receptor beta chains from one sample, sequenced in a study of blood T cell repertoires in COVID-19. Method: immunoSEQ multiplex PCR; TCRdb's copy keeps in-frame clones and lacks some. The repertoire holds just under 95,000 clones, with less than 85% as singletons. Source material: peripheral blood. The receptor source for this set is a man aged 50 or older who had recovered from COVID-19. The conserved cysteine and the conserved F or W are not part of the CDR3 here. The D gene is left open where the match is weak.

D gene: .; V gene: TRBV2; J gene: TRBJ1-3; CDR3 protein: ASSLERPQSGNTIY
D gene: TRBD2; V gene: TRBV9; J gene: TRBJ2-2; CDR3 protein: ASSVGTSGSTGELF
D gene: .; V gene: TRBV5-6; J gene: TRBJ2-7; CDR3 protein: ASSLVGASGEQY
D gene: .; V gene: TRBV3-1/TRBV3-2; J gene: TRBJ1-2; CDR3 protein: ASSQGRGSNYGYT
D gene: TRBD1; V gene: TRBV28; J gene: TRBJ1-4; CDR3 protein: ASSSHGQGHEKLF
D gene: .; V gene: TRBV12-3/TRBV12-4; J gene: TRBJ2-7; CDR3 protein: ASSSLQGNEQY
D gene: TRBD1; V gene: TRBV19; J gene: TRBJ2-3; CDR3 protein: ASSLGTGGVSDTQY
D gene: .; V gene: TRBV6-6; J gene: TRBJ1-5; CDR3 protein: ASSYGGGNQPQH
D gene: .; V gene: TRBV29-1; J gene: TRBJ2-1; CDR3 protein: SVEESGYNEQF
D gene: .; V gene: TRBV3-1/TRBV3-2; J gene: TRBJ1-2; CDR3 protein: ASSLARQDASYGYT
D gene: TRBD1; V gene: TRBV2; J gene: TRBJ1-4; CDR3 protein: ASKPDRARNEKLF
D gene: .; V gene: TRBV7-4; J gene: TRBJ2-7; CDR3 protein: ASSETGFNEQY
D gene: .; V gene: TRBV9; J gene: TRBJ1-1; CDR3 protein: ASSVGPAGNTEAF
D gene: .; V gene: TRBV21-1; J gene: TRBJ2-5; CDR3 protein: ASSKSGGRGETQY
D gene: TRBD1; V gene: TRBV2; J gene: TRBJ1-4; CDR3 protein: ASRPGGQGAEKWEKLF
D gene: TRBD1; V gene: TRBV20-1; J gene: TRBJ1-1; CDR3 protein: SASSQGRSEAF
D gene: TRBD2; V gene: TRBV4-2; J gene: TRBJ2-2; CDR3 protein: ASSQATSGGTGTGELF
D gene: .; V gene: TRBV19; J gene: TRBJ1-4; CDR3 protein: ASSTDSRRDNEKLF
D gene: TRBD1; V gene: TRBV6-6; J gene: TRBJ2-7; CDR3 protein: ASSWTGAWEQY
D gene: .; V gene: TRBV6-5; J gene: TRBJ1-1; CDR3 protein: ASSLRQTNTEAF
D gene: .; V gene: TRBV5-1; J gene: TRBJ2-7; CDR3 protein: ASSQPGSYEQY
D gene: .; V gene: TRBV5-1; J gene: TRBJ2-3; CDR3 protein: ASTTGISLTDTQY
D gene: TRBD1; V gene: TRBV28; J gene: TRBJ1-2; CDR3 protein: ASSLRQGVYGYT
D gene: .; V gene: TRBV6-2/TRBV6-3; J gene: TRBJ2-1; CDR3 protein: ASSQDAWDEQF
D gene: .; V gene: TRBV2; J gene: TRBJ1-6; CDR3 protein: ASSLIRQVRGSSYNSPLH
D gene: TRBD1; V gene: TRBV11-3; J gene: TRBJ2-1; CDR3 protein: ASSFGSLQGAGSEQF
D gene: TRBD2; V gene: TRBV15; J gene: TRBJ2-1; CDR3 protein: ATSSSRGDEQF
D gene: TRBD2; V gene: TRBV4-2; J gene: TRBJ2-7; CDR3 protein: ASSPRGDSYEQY
D gene: .; V gene: TRBV9; J gene: TRBJ2-7; CDR3 protein: ASMVLPRYEQY
D gene: TRBD1; V gene: TRBV4-1; J gene: TRBJ1-5; CDR3 protein: ASSHGQGAPQPQH
D gene: TRBD1; V gene: TRBV19; J gene: TRBJ2-3; CDR3 protein: ASSTGTGGADTQY
D gene: TRBD1; V gene: TRBV5-4; J gene: TRBJ2-1; CDR3 protein: ASSNGQGDYNEQF